One sample yielded the 14 T cell receptor beta chains listed below, sequenced in a study of blood T cell repertoires in COVID-19. Clones were sequenced by immunoSEQ multiplex PCR, and TCRdb holds only the in-frame ones, with some missing. The sample includes around 170,000 clones, around 86% of them seen just once. The sequenced sample consisted of peripheral blood. The receptors here all came from a woman in her thirties or forties with acute or convalescent COVID-19.

V and J are TRBV2 and TRBJ1-2, with a tentative D call TRBD1 (5 bases). Trimming removed 6 bases from V and 2 bases from J, with 19 bases in between. The germline V gene has CDR1 SNHLY and CDR2 FYNNEI. This CDR3 is built from 16 residues. In DNA form, the CDR3 reads TGTGCCAGCAGGGGCACGGGGGAATTAGGAAACTATGGCTACACCTTC. Protein: CASRGTGELGNYGYTF.

The chain combines TRBV2 with TRBJ2-2, with D maybe TRBD1 (5 bases). CDR3 length: 14 amino acids. Germline-derived CDR1 and CDR2 are SNHLY and FYNNEI. V shed 6 bases and J shed 0 bases, with 8 bases lying between them. CDR3 nucleotides: TGTGCCAGCAGGACAGACGCGAACACCGGGGAGCTGTTTTTT. Encoded protein: CASRTDANTGELFF.

The chain joins TRBV5-1 to TRBJ1-4, with 8 positions matching TRBD1. J lost 5 bases, V lost 4 bases, and 7 bases had no gene match. The CDR3 has 15 amino acids. Germline V gene sequence: CDR1 SGHRS, CDR2 YFSETQ. The chain's CDR3 is CASSLGGQGNEKLFF. CDR3 nucleotide sequence: TGCGCCAGCAGCCTTGGAGGACAGGGAAATGAAAAACTGTTTTTT.

J is TRBJ2-2 and V is TRBV28; TRBD2 is a possible D gene (5 bases). Trimming removed 5 bases from V and 7 bases from J, with 14 bases in between. The CDR3 is made up of 14 amino acids. The germline V gene encodes CDR1 MDHEN and CDR2 SYDVKM. The CDR3 nucleotides read TGTGCCAGCAGTCCCCGGTCGAGCGGCGGGGAGCTGTTTTTT. It codes for CASSPRSSGGELFF.

This chain joins TRBV18 and TRBJ1-6, with 8 positions matching TRBD1. This CDR3 has 15 amino acids. Germline loops: CDR1 KGHSH, CDR2 LQKENI. The ends lost 6 bases at V and 5 bases at J; junction bases unmatched: 6. CDR3 residues: CASSLQGANNSPLHF. Here the CDR3 DNA reads TGTGCCAGCTCGCTTCAGGGGGCAAATAATTCACCCCTCCACTTT.

This rearrangement joins TRBV30 to TRBJ2-7; 9 nucleotides agree with TRBD2. This CDR3 spans 14 amino acids. Germline CDR1 reads GTSNPN; CDR2 reads SVGIG (reference sequence). J gave up 0 bases and V 5 bases, and 5 bases lay outside the gene matches. CDR3 residues: CAWSAGGPSYEQYF. Written as DNA, the CDR3 is TGTGCCTGGTCCGCGGGAGGGCCCTCCTACGAGCAGTACTTC. The full variable domain, completed using reference TRBV30 and TRBJ2-7, is SQTIHQWPATLVQPVGSPLSLECTVEGTSNPNLYWYRQAAGRGLQLLFYSVGIGQISSEVPQNLSASRPQDRQFILSSKKLLLSDSGFYLCAWSAGGPSYEQYFGPGTRLTVT.

The rearrangement joins TRBV9 to TRBJ2-7, with TRBD1 as a possible D gene (5 bases). V shed 4 bases and J shed 1 base, with 12 bases lying between them. The germline V gene has CDR1 SGDLS and CDR2 YYNGEE. The CDR3 has 14 amino acids. CDR3 sequence: CASSFRTSSYEQYF. The CDR3 region has the DNA TGTGCCAGCAGCTTCCGGACATCTTCCTACGAGCAGTACTTC.

The chain combines TRBV13 with TRBJ2-2; TRBD2 matches at 9 bases. The CDR3 covers 16 residues. Germline loops: CDR1 PRHDT, CDR2 FYEKMQ (reference sequence). V was pared by 2 bases and J by 0 bases, with 1 base of the junction left unmatched. CDR3 residues: CASSLLAGANTGELFF. In DNA form, the CDR3 reads TGTGCCAGCAGCTTATTAGCGGGAGCGAACACCGGGGAGCTGTTTTTT. The full variable domain, rest sourced from reference TRBV13 and TRBJ2-2, is AAGVIQSPRHLIKEKRETATLKCYPIPRHDTVYWYQQGPGQDPQFLISFYEKMQSDKGSIPDRFSAQQFSDYHSELNMSSLELGDSALYFCASSLLAGANTGELFFGEGSRLTVL.

V and J are TRBV4-1 and TRBJ2-3; D might be TRBD2 (6 bases). Germline V gene sequence: CDR1 MGHRA, CDR2 YSYEKL. This CDR3 region has 19 residues. V gave up 2 bases and J gave up 0 bases, with 21 bases separating them. The CDR3: CASSQLVASANSSTDTQYF. Here the CDR3 DNA reads TGCGCCAGCAGCCAACTAGTGGCTAGCGCAAACTCTAGCACAGATACGCAGTATTTT.

J is TRBJ1-2 and V is TRBV28, with 7 bases identical to TRBD1. Germline assignment: CDR1 MDHEN and CDR2 SYDVKM. Unmatched junction bases numbered 14, after V lost 2 bases and J lost 8 bases. This CDR3 is built from 16 residues. The CDR3 reads CASSLMRTGGGRGYTF. In DNA, the CDR3 is TGTGCCAGCAGTTTAATGCGGACAGGAGGGGGGCGAGGCTACACCTTC.

V and J are TRBV10-3 and TRBJ2-1, with 15 nucleotides matching TRBD2. The V and J ends lost 9 bases and 6 bases, in that order; junction bases with no gene match: 0. CDR1 is ENHRY and CDR2 is SYGVKD in the germline V gene. This CDR3 is built from 13 residues. The CDR3 sequence is CAMGLAGGNEQFF. The CDR3 coding sequence is TGTGCCATGGGACTAGCGGGAGGCAATGAGCAGTTCTTC.

The chain couples TRBV5-4 to TRBJ1-6, with D possibly being TRBD1 (5 bases). The V gene's germline CDR1 is SGHNT and CDR2 YYREEE (reference sequence). The length of the CDR3 is 15 residues. Trimming left V 0 bases short and J 8 bases short, with 12 bases between. The CDR3 DNA follows: TGTGCCAGCAGCTTGGGGTGGGAGGGACATTCACCCCTCCACTTT. Amino acids: CASSLGWEGHSPLHF.

The chain employs TRBV14 and TRBJ2-6; possibly TRBD2 for D (5 bases). The CDR3 extends over 19 amino acids. Germline loops: CDR1 SGHDN, CDR2 FVKESK. Trimming removed 1 base at V and 0 bases at J, with 16 bases between. CDR3 sequence reads: CASSQVRGGPNSGANVLTF. In DNA, the CDR3 is TGTGCCAGCAGCCAAGTAAGAGGAGGACCAAACTCTGGGGCCAACGTCCTGACTTTC. The full variable domain, its missing parts supplied by reference TRBV14 and TRBJ2-6, is EAGVTQFPSHSVIEKGQTVTLRCDPISGHDNLYWYRRVMGKEIKFLLHFVKESKQDESGMPNNRFLAERTGGTYSTLKVQPAELEDSGVYFCASSQVRGGPNSGANVLTFGAGSRLTVL.

The V call is TRBV2, the J call TRBJ2-5; TRBD1 agrees at 10 bases. The CDR3 runs to 12 residues. The V segment lost 7 bases and the J segment 9 bases; nucleotides outside the gene matches: 5. From germline, CDR1 is SNHLY and CDR2 FYNNEI. The CDR3 bases are TGTGCCAGCACCGGGACAGGGGTCCCCCAGTACTTC. This translates into CASTGTGVPQYF.